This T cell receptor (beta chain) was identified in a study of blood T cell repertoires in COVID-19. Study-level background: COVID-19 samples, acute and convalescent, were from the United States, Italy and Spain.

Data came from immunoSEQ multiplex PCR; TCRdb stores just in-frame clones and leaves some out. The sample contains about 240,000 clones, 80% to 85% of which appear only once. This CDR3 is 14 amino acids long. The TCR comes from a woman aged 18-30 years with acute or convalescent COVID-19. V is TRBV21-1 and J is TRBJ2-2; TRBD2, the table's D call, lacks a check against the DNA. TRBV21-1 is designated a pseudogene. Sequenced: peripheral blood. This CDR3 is CASSFLVRTGELFF. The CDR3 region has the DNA TGTGCCAGCAGCTTCCTAGTTAGGACCGGGGAGCTGTTTTTT.